Below, 30 T cell receptor delta chains from the same sample are listed, as sequenced in a study of DNA immune sequencing with unique molecular identifiers (dated by TCRdb to 2020 to 2022). The protocol used for the library was multiplex PCR. The reads were generated on an Illumina MiniSeq. A 32-plex assay amplified the genomic DNA, with primers for all 8 TRDV and 4 TRDJ genes spanning the CDR3. A 12-nucleotide UMI was introduced during around 3 barcoding PCR cycles, after which a second PCR was performed with Illumina adapter primers. Identical DNA sequences were merged into single rows after TCRdb reprocessed the public reads with CATT. The sample data list 2,000 to 3,000 delta-chain clones, and roughly 8.7% of these were observed just once. The ten most abundant clones make up around 50% of the sample. The sequenced sample consisted of gamma-delta T cells enriched from blood buffy coat, or unenriched PBMCs (not recorded which). Receptors originate from a human donor in good health.

Ten or more counts support this clone. The chain is built from TRDV1 and TRDJ1, with a weak D call TRDD2 (5 bases). TCRdb leaves out the J gene; it was filled in here by matching the DNA to germline. The CDR3 covers 23 residues. Germline V gene lookup returns CDR1 TSWWSYY and CDR2 QGS. V gave up 1 base and J gave up 3 bases, with 36 bases separating them. CDR3 protein: CALGEPGFPPPSPLIVDPDKLIF. The CDR3 bases are TGTGCTCTTGGGGAACCGGGCTTCCCTCCTCCCTCCCCTCTTATCGTCGATCCCGATAAACTCATCTTT.

On this clone: The protein that TCRdb holds for this DNA derives from a much larger clone and differs from the translated DNA at residue 13, which likely indicates a read error; the protein shown here is translated from the DNA. This chain connects TRDV2 to TRDJ1, with 9 nucleotides matching TRDD3. The CDR3 runs to 17 residues. From germline, CDR1 is GEAIGNYY and CDR2 EKD. In DNA form, the CDR3 reads TGTGCCTGTGACACTCTGGGGGATGGAAAGTACACCGTTAAACTCATCTTT. It yields the protein CACDTLGDGKYTVKLIF.

In its sample, this clone was seen a few times. The CDR3 protein is CALFFPLKLGDTCTDKLIF. Written as DNA, the CDR3 is TGTGCTCTTTTTTTTCCTCTAAAACTGGGGGATACCTGCACCGATAAACTCATCTTT. This rearrangement joins TRDV1 to TRDJ1; 12 bases are shared with TRDD3. Here the J gene came from matching the DNA to germline, since TCRdb omits it. The junction had 17 bases not matched to a gene; V was cut back by 8 bases and J by 1 base. The CDR3 has 19 amino acids. Germline V gives CDR1 TSWWSYY, CDR2 QGS.

A note on this clone: The protein in TCRdb stems from a much larger clone and differs at residue 9 from this DNA's translation, likely a read error; here the protein is translated from the DNA. The chain recombines TRDV2 with TRDJ1; 7 bases line up with TRDD3. V shed 0 bases, J shed 0 bases, and the junction held 9 bases outside the gene matches. This CDR3 has 17 residues. The germline V gene has CDR1 GEAIGNYY and CDR2 EKD. The CDR3 reads CACDTLTGVPYTDKLIF. The CDR3 DNA follows: TGTGCCTGTGACACCCTTACTGGGGTACCCTACACCGATAAACTCATCTTT.

Only a few counts were recorded for this clone. The chain has TRDV2 and TRDJ1; TRDD3 agrees at 9 bases. Trimming at V came to 3 bases and at J to 0 bases, leaving 13 bases not matched to a gene. This CDR3 contains 18 residues. Germline V gene sequence: CDR1 GEAIGNYY, CDR2 EKD. CDR3 nucleotides: TGTGCCTGTGACCCCCTCGTCGGGGGATACCAGTACACCGATAAACTCATCTTT. Protein sequence: CACDPLVGGYQYTDKLIF.

As for this clone: TCRdb assigns this DNA the protein of a much larger clone, which departs from its translation at residue 9; this likely reflects a read error, and the protein shown comes from translating the DNA. The V call is TRDV2, the J call TRDJ1, with no clear D. V lost 3 bases, J lost 0 bases, and 16 bases lay in between. This CDR3 is 16 amino acids long. CDR1 is GEAIGNYY, CDR2 EKD, per germline. The CDR3 is CACDPSDREYTDKLIF. The CDR3 DNA is TGTGCCTGTGACCCGTCCGATCGGGAGTACACCGATAAACTCATCTTT.

This clone has a handful of counts. The protein TCRdb lists belongs to a much larger clone and differs from this DNA's translation at residue 11, which points to a read error; the protein shown is made from the DNA. The V gene is TRDV2, the J gene TRDJ1, with 9 bases that match TRDD3. This CDR3 comprises 17 residues. The trim removed 1 base at V and 1 base at J, leaving 9 bases unmatched. Germline V gene sequence: CDR1 GEAIGNYY, CDR2 EKD. The CDR3 DNA follows: TGTGCCTGTGACACTCTGGGGGATGGAAAGTGCACCGATAAACTCATCTTT. Translated: CACDTLGDGKCTDKLIF.

Points on this clone: A much larger clone differs by one base, so this may be a read error. The same CDR3 can be traced to other DNA sequences in this sample. This chain connects TRAV38-2/DV8 to TRDJ3; 8 nucleotides align to TRDD3. This CDR3 region has 18 residues. The germline gives CDR1 TSESDYY, CDR2 QEAYKQQN. In DNA form, the CDR3 reads TGTGCTTATAGGGGCACTGGGGGGAATTCCTGGGACACCCGTCAGATGTTTTTC. Residues: CAYRGTGGNSWDTRQMFF.

The chain uses TRDV1 and TRDJ1; a possible D gene is TRDD3 (5 bases). V dropped 9 bases and J dropped 0 bases, with 14 bases sitting between them. The CDR3 extends over 14 amino acids. Germline V gives CDR1 TSWWSYY, CDR2 QGS. CDR3 residues: CALNGGQYTDKLIF. The CDR3 region has the DNA TGTGCTCTCAACGGGGGTCAATACACCGATAAACTCATCTTT.

By share, this clone ranks as medium-sized. The chain is built from TRDV2 and TRDJ1; 10 bases agree with TRDD3. The CDR3 has 17 amino acids. Germline-derived CDR1 and CDR2 are GEAIGNYY and EKD. The V and J ends lost 0 bases and 0 bases, in that order; junction bases with no gene match: 6. The DNA for the CDR3 is TGTGCCTGTGACACCGTGGGTACTGGGGGATACACCGATAAACTCATCTTT. Residues: CACDTVGTGGYTDKLIF.

In this sample, this clone turned up many times. The protein in TCRdb stems from a much larger clone and differs at residue 6 from this DNA's translation, likely a read error; here the protein is translated from the DNA. The chain links TRDV2 to TRDJ1; TRDD3 agrees at 8 bases. This CDR3 region has 15 residues. Germline V gives CDR1 GEAIGNYY, CDR2 EKD. Trimming removed 5 bases from V and 4 bases from J; junction bases left unmatched: 11. The CDR3 protein is CACAQPGDRDDKLIF. CDR3 nucleotide sequence: TGTGCCTGTGCCCAACCGGGGGATAGGGACGATAAACTCATCTTT.

This clone was seen more than once but under ten times. TCRdb's listed protein matches a much larger clone and diverges from this DNA's translation at residue 11, likely through a read error; the protein shown comes from the DNA. V and J are TRDV2 and TRDJ1; 11 bases line up with TRDD3. The CDR3 is made up of 15 amino acids. Looked up from germline, CDR1 is GEAIGNYY and CDR2 is EKD. V was clipped by 5 bases and J by 6 bases; unmatched bases: 10. In DNA form, the CDR3 reads TGTGCCTGTGCCCAACTGGGGGATAGGGACAATAAACTCATCTTT. Its translation: CACAQLGDRDNKLIF.

As to this clone: The mismatch at residue 13 between this DNA's translation and the TCRdb protein of a much larger clone likely reflects a read error; the protein shown is translated from the DNA. The chain couples TRDV2 to TRDJ3; 7 bases map to TRDD3. CDR1 is GEAIGNYY and CDR2 is EKD in the germline V gene. CDR3 size: 18 residues. In DNA form, the CDR3 reads TGTGCCTGTGACAAAATACTGGGGAGCTCCTGGGACGCCCGACAGATGTTTTTC. Protein sequence: CACDKILGSSWDARQMFF.

This clone is medium-sized within its sample. The rearrangement joins TRDV2 to TRDJ1; 8 nucleotides line up with TRDD3. After removal of 0 bases from V and 0 bases from J, the junction contained 14 bases not matched to a gene. Looked up from germline, CDR1 is GEAIGNYY and CDR2 is EKD. The CDR3 spans 19 residues. The CDR3 region has the DNA TGTGCCTGTGACACCATATCCTCTGGGGGACTTTCGTACACCGATAAACTCATCTTT. This codes for CACDTISSGGLSYTDKLIF.

By share, this clone ranks as medium-sized. The V gene is TRDV2, the J gene TRDJ1, with D possibly being TRDD2 (5 bases). CDR1 and CDR2 from the germline V gene are GEAIGNYY and EKD. Trimming pared 0 bases from V and 3 bases from J, leaving 13 bases between. CDR3 length: 15 amino acids. The CDR3 loop is CACDTVASNPDKLIF. CDR3 DNA: TGTGCCTGTGACACCGTAGCTTCCAACCCCGATAAACTCATCTTT.

This clone is medium-sized (0.01 to 0.1%). The V gene is TRDV2, the J gene TRDJ1, with 9 bases fitting TRDD3. The CDR3 loop spans 16 amino acids. The germline gives CDR1 GEAIGNYY, CDR2 EKD. Unmatched junction bases numbered 6, after V lost 2 bases and J lost 0 bases. CDR3 loop: CACDKLGDLYTDKLIF. CDR3 coding DNA: TGTGCCTGTGACAAACTGGGGGACCTGTACACCGATAAACTCATCTTT.

This clone is termed large. Additional DNA sequences in this sample encode the identical CDR3. The chain employs TRDV2 and TRDJ1; 11 nucleotides line up with TRDD3. The CDR3 sequence is 15 residues long. With 3 bases clipped from V and 4 bases from J, the junction kept 6 bases outside the gene matches. Per the germline V gene, CDR1 is GEAIGNYY and CDR2 is EKD. CDR3 region: CACDLLGDRGDKLIF. Here the CDR3 DNA reads TGTGCCTGTGACCTACTGGGGGATAGGGGCGATAAACTCATCTTT.

This clone is medium-sized (0.01 to 0.1%) within its sample. V usage is TRDV2 and J usage is TRDJ3; 13 bases match TRDD3. The CDR3 covers 20 residues. V shed 2 bases, J shed 0 bases, and the junction held 6 bases outside the gene matches. Germline V gene data show CDR1 as GEAIGNYY and CDR2 as EKD. CDR3 sequence: CACDNVLGDTTSWDTRQMFF. In DNA form, the CDR3 reads TGTGCCTGTGACAATGTACTGGGGGATACGACCTCCTGGGACACCCGACAGATGTTTTTC.

This sequence joins TRDV1 and TRDJ1, with 11 positions matching TRDD3. TCRdb offers no J gene call, so here the DNA was matched to germline to obtain one. CDR1 is TSWWSYY and CDR2 is QGS in the germline V gene. This CDR3 is built from 24 residues. With 4 bases clipped from V and 4 bases from J, the junction kept 32 bases outside the gene matches. Written as DNA, the CDR3 is TGTGCTCTTGGGGGACTTCCTTGGTACTGGGGGATAACCCGTCCGGCGTCCGGGAGCGATAAACTCATCTTT. Translated, it gives CALGGLPWYWGITRPASGSDKLIF.

This clone occurred a few times. A clone one base away is much larger, so this may be a read error. The V gene is TRDV2, the J gene TRDJ2, with 8 bases aligning to TRDD3. Per germline, CDR1 GEAIGNYY and CDR2 EKD. CDR3 length equals 15 residues. Trimming at V came to 3 bases and at J to 11 bases, leaving 13 bases not matched to a gene. CDR3 amino acids: CACDALLGVTGQLFF. The CDR3 region has the DNA TGTGCCTGTGACGCCTTACTGGGGGTTACAGGGCAACTCTTCTTT.

This clone was observed many times. The rearrangement uses TRDV2 and TRDJ2; 10 bases agree with TRDD3. The CDR3 is 15 amino acids. V shed 3 bases and J 5 bases; nucleotides not matched to a gene: 5. Germline V gene data show CDR1 as GEAIGNYY and CDR2 as EKD. The CDR3 here is CACDALLGDTAQLFF. CDR3 DNA sequence: TGTGCCTGTGACGCTTTACTGGGGGATACAGCACAACTCTTCTTT.

This clone was seen at least ten times. The rearrangement links TRDV2 to TRDJ1, with 11 bases matching TRDD3. The CDR3 consists of 20 residues. V lost 2 bases and J lost 0; bases outside the gene matches: 16. The germline V gene has CDR1 GEAIGNYY and CDR2 EKD. CDR3 sequence: CACDSLLGDNRGEYTDKLIF. The CDR3 region has the DNA TGTGCCTGTGACAGTCTACTGGGGGATAACCGGGGGGAGTACACCGATAAACTCATCTTT.

This clone was detected ten times or more. Other DNA sequences of this sample code for an identical CDR3. V is TRDV3 and J is TRDJ1; TRDD3 matches 10 bases. Germline CDR1 reads TVYSNPD; CDR2 reads GDNSRS (reference sequence). CDR3 length: 16 amino acids. J gave up 4 bases and V 0 bases, and 11 bases lay outside the gene matches. The CDR3 here is CAFRGVGDTGIDKLIF. In DNA, the CDR3 is TGTGCCTTTAGGGGGGTGGGGGATACCGGGATCGATAAACTCATCTTT.

This clone was detected only a few times. The chain joins TRDV2 to TRDJ1, with 9 positions matching TRDD3. The V gene's germline CDR1 is GEAIGNYY and CDR2 EKD. V shed 3 bases and J 0 bases; nucleotides not matched to a gene: 19. The CDR3 sequence is 20 residues long. The CDR3 region has the DNA TGTGCCTGTGACCCAACCCGTACTGGGGGACCGTTAACTTACACCGATAAACTCATCTTT. It translates to CACDPTRTGGPLTYTDKLIF.

Here the J gene is TRDJ1 and the V gene is not called; the table names TRDD2, a call not compared with the DNA. The CDR3 consists of 15 residues. The CDR3 spells CALGAPSSRNDKLIF. DNA of the CDR3: TGTGCTCTTGGGGCCCCTTCCTCTCGCAACGATAAACTCATCTTT.

With regard to this clone: A far larger clone is off by one base, so a read error is likely. Other nucleotide sequences in the sample specify the same CDR3. The chain links TRDV2 to TRDJ1, with 7 bases matching TRDD3. CDR3 length: 15 amino acids. Germline lookup yields CDR1 GEAIGNYY and CDR2 EKD. CDR3 amino acids: CACDLLGTDTDKLIF. The CDR3, as DNA: TGTGCCTGTGACCTACTGGGGACAGACACCGATAAACTTATCTTT.

The chain carries TRDV2 and TRDJ1, with D perhaps matching TRDD3 (5 bases). Trimming stripped 0 bases from V and 1 base from J, with 8 bases between. The CDR3 contains 14 residues. Germline V gene sequence: CDR1 GEAIGNYY, CDR2 EKD. Here the CDR3 DNA reads TGTGCCTGTGACACCGGGGAACCCACCGATAAACTCATCTTT. This codes for CACDTGEPTDKLIF.

This clone is judged large. Other DNA sequences in the same sample also yield this CDR3. The V call is TRDV2, the J call TRDJ3; 9 nucleotides align to TRDD3. This CDR3 has 20 amino acids. V lost 4 bases, J lost 0 bases, and 12 bases stayed unmatched. Germline V CDR1 and CDR2: GEAIGNYY, EKD. The DNA for the CDR3 is TGTGCCTGTGATCCCATTGTACTGGGGGAAAGCTCCTGGGACACCCGACAGATGTTTTTC. It codes for CACDPIVLGESSWDTRQMFF.

In this sample, this clone is medium-sized. The V gene is TRDV2, the J gene TRDJ4; 8 nucleotides match TRDD3. This CDR3 contains 17 residues. Germline CDR1 GEAIGNYY, CDR2 EKD. Trimming at V came to 3 bases and at J to 2 bases, leaving 16 bases not matched to a gene. CDR3 DNA sequence: TGTGCCTGTGACTCCGCTGGGGATACCCCACCCCTTAGACCCCTGATCTTT. Translation: CACDSAGDTPPLRPLIF.

This clone is large (0.1 to 1%) within its sample. Other DNA sequences in the same sample also yield this CDR3. J is TRDJ3 and V is TRDV2; D remains ambiguous. Deletions cut 1 base from V and 0 bases from J, with 9 bases between. The germline gives CDR1 GEAIGNYY, CDR2 EKD. This CDR3 region has 17 residues. In DNA form, the CDR3 reads TGTGCCTGTGACACATCGCCCCCCTCCTGGGACACCCGACAGATGTTTTTC. It codes for CACDTSPPSWDTRQMFF.